These T cell receptor beta chains were read from a single sample in a study of blood T cell repertoires in COVID-19. Assay: immunoSEQ multiplex PCR; the TCRdb copy retains only in-frame clones and omits some. The table lists about 58,000 clones, roughly nine tenths of them singletons. Sequenced material: peripheral blood. These receptors originate from a woman between 65 and 79 years old with active COVID-19. The CDR3 runs from the conserved cysteine through the conserved F or W. The order of the fields is CDR3 protein, CDR3 DNA, J gene, D gene, V gene, clone size. D genes are given only for firm matches. Some rows have no size entry. The others give once, few or many, or a class for an expanded clone.

CDR3aa: CASARTGGNEKLFF
CDR3nt: TGTGCCAGCGCTCGGACAGGGGGTAATGAAAAACTGTTTTTT
j_gene: TRBJ1-4
d_gene: TRBD1
v_gene: TRBV25-1
abundance: NA

CDR3aa: CASSQPDRAGEKLFF
CDR3nt: TGCGCCAGCAGCCAGCCGGACAGGGCGGGTGAAAAACTGTTTTTT
j_gene: TRBJ1-4
d_gene: TRBD1
v_gene: TRBV5-1
abundance: NA

CDR3aa: CASGLSGRSVVDTQYF
CDR3nt: TGTGCTAGTGGTTTGAGCGGGAGATCGGTGGTAGATACGCAGTATTTT
j_gene: TRBJ2-3
d_gene: TRBD2
v_gene: TRBV12-5
abundance: NA

CDR3aa: CASRTRGSYNSPLHF
CDR3nt: TGTGCCAGCAGAACCCGGGGCTCCTATAATTCACCCCTCCACTTT
j_gene: TRBJ1-6
d_gene: NA
v_gene: TRBV21-1
abundance: few

CDR3aa: CASSMIQTSGRALGYEQYF
CDR3nt: TGTGCCAGCAGCATGATACAGACTAGCGGGAGGGCCCTGGGCTACGAGCAGTACTTC
j_gene: TRBJ2-7
d_gene: NA
v_gene: TRBV21-1
abundance: once

CDR3aa: CASSVTVGAMNTEAFF
CDR3nt: TGTGCCAGCAGCGTAACTGTAGGGGCCATGAACACTGAAGCTTTCTTT
j_gene: TRBJ1-1
d_gene: NA
v_gene: TRBV9
abundance: once

CDR3aa: CAFTLKQGNNQPQHF
CDR3nt: TGTGCCTTCACCTTAAAACAGGGAAACAATCAGCCCCAGCATTTT
j_gene: TRBJ1-5
d_gene: NA
v_gene: TRBV30
abundance: once

CDR3aa: CASSSAGGYLPGIQYF
CDR3nt: TGTGCCAGCAGCTCCGCCGGGGGATACTTACCGGGCATTCAGTACTTC
j_gene: TRBJ2-4
d_gene: NA
v_gene: TRBV7-2
abundance: NA

CDR3aa: CASSRTGSLSSGANVLTF
CDR3nt: TGTGCCAGCAGCAGGACAGGGTCCTTAAGCTCTGGGGCCAACGTCCTGACTTTC
j_gene: TRBJ2-6
d_gene: TRBD1
v_gene: TRBV5-4
abundance: NA

CDR3aa: CAISLDNTGTYEQYF
CDR3nt: TGTGCCATCAGCCTAGATAATACGGGGACCTACGAGCAGTACTTC
j_gene: TRBJ2-7
d_gene: NA
v_gene: TRBV10-3
abundance: NA

CDR3aa: CASSIAGEPYNEQFF
CDR3nt: TGCGCCAGCAGCATAGCGGGAGAGCCCTACAATGAGCAGTTCTTC
j_gene: TRBJ2-1
d_gene: TRBD2
v_gene: TRBV4-1
abundance: NA

CDR3aa: CASSPGSGRAYEQYF
CDR3nt: TGTGCCAGCAGCCCCGGGAGCGGGAGGGCCTACGAGCAGTACTTC
j_gene: TRBJ2-7
d_gene: TRBD2
v_gene: TRBV5-5
abundance: NA

CDR3aa: CSASSAGPPYEQYF
CDR3nt: TGCAGTGCTAGTTCTGCGGGGCCCCCCTACGAGCAGTACTTC
j_gene: TRBJ2-7
d_gene: NA
v_gene: TRBV20-1
abundance: NA

CDR3aa: CASSPRTGGFYGYTF
CDR3nt: TGCGCCAGCAGCCCCAGGACAGGGGGGTTTTATGGCTACACCTTC
j_gene: TRBJ1-2
d_gene: TRBD1
v_gene: TRBV5-1
abundance: NA

CDR3aa: CASSPELGRRGETQYF
CDR3nt: TGTGCCAGCTCCCCAGAACTAGGAAGGCGAGGGGAGACCCAGTACTTC
j_gene: TRBJ2-5
d_gene: NA
v_gene: TRBV18
abundance: NA

CDR3aa: CASSPMGQGVYEQYF
CDR3nt: TGTGCCAGCAGCCCTATGGGACAGGGGGTCTACGAGCAGTACTTC
j_gene: TRBJ2-7
d_gene: TRBD1
v_gene: TRBV7-8
abundance: NA

CDR3aa: CASRPRDSSYEQYF
CDR3nt: TGTGCCAGCAGACCACGGGACAGCTCCTACGAGCAGTACTTC
j_gene: TRBJ2-7
d_gene: TRBD1
v_gene: TRBV2
abundance: NA

CDR3aa: CASSLPSGVQETQYF
CDR3nt: TGTGCCAGCAGCTTACCCTCAGGTGTTCAAGAGACCCAGTACTTC
j_gene: TRBJ2-5
d_gene: NA
v_gene: TRBV11-2
abundance: once

CDR3aa: CAWKRTGGTYEQYF
CDR3nt: TGTGCCTGGAAACGGACAGGGGGCACCTACGAGCAGTACTTC
j_gene: TRBJ2-7
d_gene: TRBD1
v_gene: TRBV30
abundance: NA

CDR3aa: CASSPETGAGEKLFF
CDR3nt: TGTGCCAGCAGCCCCGAGACAGGGGCGGGTGAAAAACTGTTTTTT
j_gene: TRBJ1-4
d_gene: TRBD1
v_gene: TRBV6-6
abundance: NA

CDR3aa: CAWSLAGGHNEQFF
CDR3nt: TGTGCCTGGAGTCTAGCGGGAGGCCACAATGAGCAGTTCTTC
j_gene: TRBJ2-1
d_gene: TRBD2
v_gene: TRBV30
abundance: NA

CDR3aa: CASSFAVAGYNEQFF
CDR3nt: TGTGCCAGCAGCTTTGCGGTAGCGGGATACAATGAGCAGTTCTTC
j_gene: TRBJ2-1
d_gene: TRBD2
v_gene: TRBV7-2
abundance: NA

CDR3aa: CASSVVGSGRVNEQFF
CDR3nt: TGTGCCAGCAGCGTAGTGGGTAGCGGGAGGGTGAATGAGCAGTTCTTC
j_gene: TRBJ2-1
d_gene: TRBD2
v_gene: TRBV9
abundance: NA

CDR3aa: CASITGTNREKLFF
CDR3nt: TGTGCCAGCATTACCGGGACTAATCGTGAAAAACTGTTTTTT
j_gene: TRBJ1-4
d_gene: NA
v_gene: TRBV28
abundance: NA

CDR3aa: CASSRKTSGYEQYF
CDR3nt: TGTGCCAGCAGCCGGAAAACTAGCGGGTACGAGCAGTACTTC
j_gene: TRBJ2-7
d_gene: TRBD2
v_gene: TRBV3-1/TRBV3-2
abundance: NA

CDR3aa: CASSVVTSHNEQFF
CDR3nt: TGTGCCAGCAGCGTAGTGACTAGCCACAATGAGCAGTTCTTC
j_gene: TRBJ2-1
d_gene: TRBD2
v_gene: TRBV9
abundance: once

CDR3aa: CASSPLTSGRILSYNEQFF
CDR3nt: TGTGCCAGCAGTCCACTAACTAGCGGGAGAATTCTATCCTACAATGAGCAGTTCTTC
j_gene: TRBJ2-1
d_gene: TRBD2
v_gene: TRBV27
abundance: NA

CDR3aa: CASSIGGTGTGVETQYF
CDR3nt: TGTGCCAGTAGTATAGGTGGGACCGGGACAGGGGTGGAGACCCAGTACTTC
j_gene: TRBJ2-5
d_gene: TRBD1
v_gene: TRBV19
abundance: NA

CDR3aa: CASTKGGQPQHF
CDR3nt: TGTGCCAGCACCAAAGGGGGTCAGCCCCAGCATTTT
j_gene: TRBJ1-5
d_gene: NA
v_gene: TRBV28
abundance: NA

CDR3aa: CASSLGTPAEQYF
CDR3nt: TGCGCCAGCAGCTTGGGGACACCGGCTGAGCAGTACTTC
j_gene: TRBJ2-7
d_gene: NA
v_gene: TRBV5-1
abundance: NA

CDR3aa: CASRMRRSSYNSPLHF
CDR3nt: TGTGCCAGCCGAATGCGGAGAAGCTCCTATAATTCACCCCTCCACTTT
j_gene: TRBJ1-6
d_gene: NA
v_gene: TRBV28
abundance: NA

CDR3aa: CSASGSDLYNEQFF
CDR3nt: TGCAGTGCTAGTGGAAGCGACCTCTACAATGAGCAGTTCTTC
j_gene: TRBJ2-1
d_gene: NA
v_gene: TRBV20-1
abundance: NA

CDR3aa: CASTPRGETHTEAFF
CDR3nt: TGTGCCAGCACCCCCAGGGGGGAGACGCACACTGAAGCTTTCTTT
j_gene: TRBJ1-1
d_gene: TRBD1
v_gene: TRBV28
abundance: NA

CDR3aa: CASSQQLYGYTF
CDR3nt: TGTGCCAGTAGTCAACAGCTCTATGGCTACACCTTC
j_gene: TRBJ1-2
d_gene: NA
v_gene: TRBV19
abundance: NA

CDR3aa: CASSQASTGNTGELFF
CDR3nt: TGTGCCAGCAGCCAAGCGTCGACAGGGAACACCGGGGAGCTGTTTTTT
j_gene: TRBJ2-2
d_gene: NA
v_gene: TRBV3-1/TRBV3-2
abundance: few

CDR3aa: CATSRGRVTDTQYF
CDR3nt: TGTGCCACCAGCAGAGGGAGGGTCACAGATACGCAGTATTTT
j_gene: TRBJ2-3
d_gene: NA
v_gene: TRBV15
abundance: NA

CDR3aa: CASMLETSNTGELFF
CDR3nt: TGTGCCAGCATGCTCGAGACTTCGAACACCGGGGAGCTGTTTTTT
j_gene: TRBJ2-2
d_gene: NA
v_gene: TRBV2
abundance: NA

CDR3aa: CASSQGFSGVNTDTQYF
CDR3nt: TGCGCCAGCAGCCAAGGTTTTAGCGGGGTGAACACAGATACGCAGTATTTT
j_gene: TRBJ2-3
d_gene: TRBD2
v_gene: TRBV4-1
abundance: NA

CDR3aa: CASGLGQGESNEQFF
CDR3nt: TGTGCTAGTGGTTTGGGACAGGGGGAGAGCAATGAGCAGTTCTTC
j_gene: TRBJ2-1
d_gene: TRBD1
v_gene: TRBV12-5
abundance: once

CDR3aa: CACSVSSYEQYF
CDR3nt: TGTGCCTGTAGCGTCAGCTCCTACGAGCAGTACTTC
j_gene: TRBJ2-7
d_gene: NA
v_gene: TRBV30
abundance: few

CDR3aa: CASSSNGLAGLLGTDTQYF
CDR3nt: TGTGCCAGCAGTTCGAACGGACTAGCGGGACTCCTCGGCACAGATACGCAGTATTTT
j_gene: TRBJ2-3
d_gene: TRBD2
v_gene: TRBV6-2/TRBV6-3
abundance: NA

CDR3aa: CASSRDTSTNYGYTF
CDR3nt: TGTGCCAGCAGTCGGGACACTTCGACTAACTATGGCTACACCTTC
j_gene: TRBJ1-2
d_gene: NA
v_gene: TRBV11-2
abundance: NA

CDR3aa: CASSSRLAGVGNEQFF
CDR3nt: TGTGCCAGCAGCTCTCGACTAGCGGGAGTGGGTAATGAGCAGTTCTTC
j_gene: TRBJ2-1
d_gene: TRBD2
v_gene: TRBV7-6
abundance: NA

CDR3aa: CASSLTTMNTEAFF
CDR3nt: TGTGCCAGCAGCTTAACGACAATGAACACTGAAGCTTTCTTT
j_gene: TRBJ1-1
d_gene: NA
v_gene: TRBV7-9
abundance: NA

CDR3aa: CASSQATSGRFTDTQYF
CDR3nt: TGTGCCAGCAGCCAAGCGACTAGCGGGAGGTTTACAGATACGCAGTATTTT
j_gene: TRBJ2-3
d_gene: TRBD2
v_gene: TRBV3-1/TRBV3-2
abundance: once

CDR3aa: CASSIGDRTFNSPLHF
CDR3nt: TGTGCCAGTAGTATCGGGGACAGAACCTTTAATTCACCCCTCCACTTT
j_gene: TRBJ1-6
d_gene: TRBD1
v_gene: TRBV19
abundance: NA

CDR3aa: CASSLRGLSEAFF
CDR3nt: TGTGCCAGCAGTTTACGAGGGTTAAGTGAAGCTTTCTTT
j_gene: TRBJ1-1
d_gene: NA
v_gene: TRBV12-3/TRBV12-4
abundance: NA

CDR3aa: CASSQGWRDGELFF
CDR3nt: TGTGCCAGCAGCCAGGGATGGCGGGATGGGGAGCTGTTTTTT
j_gene: TRBJ2-2
d_gene: NA
v_gene: TRBV3-1/TRBV3-2
abundance: NA

CDR3aa: CATSREDRANTEAFF
CDR3nt: TGTGCCACCAGCAGAGAGGACAGGGCGAACACTGAAGCTTTCTTT
j_gene: TRBJ1-1
d_gene: TRBD1
v_gene: TRBV15
abundance: NA

CDR3aa: CASSDSSGSSYNEQFF
CDR3nt: TGCGCCAGCAGTGACTCTAGCGGGAGCTCCTACAATGAGCAGTTCTTC
j_gene: TRBJ2-1
d_gene: TRBD2
v_gene: TRBV10-1
abundance: NA

CDR3aa: CASSESVGGNEQFF
CDR3nt: TGTGCCAGCAGTGAATCCGTGGGGGGGAATGAGCAGTTCTTC
j_gene: TRBJ2-1
d_gene: TRBD2
v_gene: TRBV25-1
abundance: once

CDR3aa: CASIPGLAGPLGTGELFF
CDR3nt: TGTGCCAGCATCCCGGGACTAGCGGGACCACTGGGAACCGGGGAGCTGTTTTTT
j_gene: TRBJ2-2
d_gene: TRBD2
v_gene: TRBV2
abundance: once

CDR3aa: CSVDGSGSSDTQYF
CDR3nt: TGCAGCGTAGATGGTAGCGGGAGCTCGGATACGCAGTATTTT
j_gene: TRBJ2-3
d_gene: TRBD2
v_gene: TRBV29-1
abundance: NA

CDR3aa: CASSQLQDFGEKLFF
CDR3nt: TGTGCCAGCAGTCAACTACAGGATTTTGGTGAAAAACTGTTTTTT
j_gene: TRBJ1-4
d_gene: NA
v_gene: TRBV27
abundance: NA